The sequence of this T cell receptor (beta chain) was determined in a study of shared clonotypes between healthy human individuals. About this clone: The target antigen is unknown.

Study-wide points: Shared clonotypes: roughly 4.7% naive CD4, 3% to 3.5% naive CD8, about 2.2% memory CD4, under 0.45% memory CD8. Naive subsets generally exceeded memory subsets in estimated richness.

The authors distributed each subset's genomic DNA evenly over several immunoSEQ plates. Method: immunoSEQ multiplex PCR; TCRdb's copy keeps in-frame clones and lacks some. Altogether millions of clones are present, less than 95% being singletons, with the ten largest covering 0.9% to 1.3%. Selected positively for CCR7 and CD45RO-negative, naive CD8 cells excluded terminally differentiated effector memory CD45RA+ cells. The CDR3 totals 15 residues. Per the germline V gene, CDR1 is LNHDA and CDR2 is SQIVND (reference sequence). Trimming cost V 5 bases and J 5 bases, with 19 bases left between them. The chain has TRBV19 and TRBJ2-7; TRBD1 might be the D (8 bases). The sequence was collected from a man aged 18 to 35 in good health. Material for sequencing was naive CD8+ T cells sorted from blood. CDR3: CASSPQGGNGHEQYF. The DNA of the CDR3 is TGTGCCAGTAGTCCACAGGGGGGGAATGGCCACGAGCAGTACTTC. The whole variable domain, remainder taken from reference TRBV19 and TRBJ2-7, is DGGITQSPKYLFRKEGQNVTLSCEQNLNHDAMYWYRQDPGQGLRLIYYSQIVNDFQKGDIAEGYSVSREKKESFPLTVTSAQKNPTAFYLCASSPQGGNGHEQYFGPGTRLTVT.